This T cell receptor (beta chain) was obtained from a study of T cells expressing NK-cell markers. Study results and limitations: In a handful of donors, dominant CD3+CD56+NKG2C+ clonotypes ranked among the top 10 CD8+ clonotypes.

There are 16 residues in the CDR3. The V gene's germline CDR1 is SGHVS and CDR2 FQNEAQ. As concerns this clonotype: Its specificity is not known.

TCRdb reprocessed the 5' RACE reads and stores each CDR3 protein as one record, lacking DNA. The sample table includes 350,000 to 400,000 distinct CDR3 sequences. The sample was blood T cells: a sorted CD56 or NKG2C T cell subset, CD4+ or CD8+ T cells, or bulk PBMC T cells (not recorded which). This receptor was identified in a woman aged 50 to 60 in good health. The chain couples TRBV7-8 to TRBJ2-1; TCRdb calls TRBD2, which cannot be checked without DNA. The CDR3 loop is CASSLTSGATYNEQFF.